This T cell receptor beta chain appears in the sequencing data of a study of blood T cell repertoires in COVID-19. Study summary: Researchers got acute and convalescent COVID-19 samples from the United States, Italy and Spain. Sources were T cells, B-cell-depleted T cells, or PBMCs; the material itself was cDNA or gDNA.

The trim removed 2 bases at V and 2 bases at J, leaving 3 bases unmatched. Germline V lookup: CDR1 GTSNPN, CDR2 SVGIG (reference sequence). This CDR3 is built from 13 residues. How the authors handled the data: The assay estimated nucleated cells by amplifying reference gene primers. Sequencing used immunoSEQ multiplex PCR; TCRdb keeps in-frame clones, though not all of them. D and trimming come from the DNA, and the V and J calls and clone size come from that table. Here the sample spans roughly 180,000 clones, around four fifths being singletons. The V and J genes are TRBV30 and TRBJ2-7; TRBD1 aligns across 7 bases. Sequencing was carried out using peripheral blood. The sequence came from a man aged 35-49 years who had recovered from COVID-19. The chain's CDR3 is CAWSRDRPYEQYF. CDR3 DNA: TGTGCCTGGAGTAGGGACAGACCCTACGAGCAGTACTTC.